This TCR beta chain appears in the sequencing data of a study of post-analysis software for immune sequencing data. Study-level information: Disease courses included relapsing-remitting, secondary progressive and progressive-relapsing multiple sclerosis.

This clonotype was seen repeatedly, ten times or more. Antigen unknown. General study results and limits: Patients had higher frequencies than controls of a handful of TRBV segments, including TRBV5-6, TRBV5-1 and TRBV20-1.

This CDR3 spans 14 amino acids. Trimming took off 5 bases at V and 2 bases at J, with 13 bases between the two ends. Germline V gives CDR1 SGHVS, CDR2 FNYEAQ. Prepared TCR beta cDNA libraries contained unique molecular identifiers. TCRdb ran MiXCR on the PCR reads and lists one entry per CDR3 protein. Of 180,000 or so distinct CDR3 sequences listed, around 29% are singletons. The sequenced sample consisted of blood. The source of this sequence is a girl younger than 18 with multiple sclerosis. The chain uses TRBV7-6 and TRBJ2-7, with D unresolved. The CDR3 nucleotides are TGTGCCAGCAGCCCTACACCTGAGGCCTACGAGCAGTACTTC. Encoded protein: CASSPTPEAYEQYF. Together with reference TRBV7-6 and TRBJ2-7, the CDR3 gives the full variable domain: GAGVSQSPRYKVTKRGQDVALRCDPISGHVSLYWYRQALGQGPEFLTYFNYEAQQDKSGLPNDRFSAERPEGSISTLTIQRTEQRDSAMYRCASSPTPEAYEQYFGPGTRLTVT.